These T cell receptor beta chains were read from a single sample in a study of T cell responses to AZD1222 COVID-19 vaccine. Generated by immunoSEQ multiplex PCR, the TCRdb table keeps only in-frame clones and is missing some. Among over 75,000 clones listed, roughly nine tenths were seen once. Sequencing was performed on peripheral blood, taken on day 0 of AZD1222 vaccination. All receptors derive from an adult in good health. Each CDR3 is given with its conserved first and last residue. The D gene is left open where the match is weak. Only part of the rows carry a size: once, few, many, or a class if the clone is expanded.

j_gene	d_gene	v_gene	abundance	CDR3aa	CDR3nt
TRBJ2-5	TRBD2	TRBV7-2	once	CASSFGLAGGETQYF	TGTGCCAGCAGCTTTGGACTAGCGGGAGGAGAGACCCAGTACTTC
TRBJ2-3	TRBD2	TRBV20-1	once	CSASPAGVSDTQYF	TGCAGTGCTAGTCCAGCGGGAGTGTCAGATACGCAGTATTTT
TRBJ1-1	TRBD1	TRBV29-1	.	CSPEDRANTEAFF	TGCAGCCCAGAGGACAGGGCGAACACTGAAGCTTTCTTT
TRBJ1-1	TRBD1	TRBV28	.	CASRRWTGEDGTEAFF	TGTGCCAGCAGGCGTTGGACAGGGGAGGACGGCACTGAAGCTTTCTTT
TRBJ1-6	.	TRBV7-8	.	CASSLFRGTYYNSPLHF	TGTGCCAGCAGCTTGTTCCGGGGAACCTACTATAATTCACCCCTCCACTTT
TRBJ1-6	.	TRBV19	once	CASSIADSPLHF	TGTGCCAGTAGTATAGCGGATTCACCCCTCCACTTT
TRBJ2-1	TRBD1	TRBV27	.	CASSLPGQGHNEQFF	TGTGCCAGCAGTTTACCGGGACAGGGTCACAATGAGCAGTTCTTC
TRBJ2-1	TRBD2	TRBV7-9	.	CASSLGLAGGEQFF	TGTGCCAGCAGCTTGGGACTAGCGGGGGGTGAGCAGTTCTTC
TRBJ1-1	.	TRBV11-3	.	CASSSSPGTNTEAFF	TGTGCCAGCAGCTCGTCCCCAGGGACGAACACTGAAGCTTTCTTT
TRBJ1-2	.	TRBV7-2	.	CASSFGGVNYGYTF	TGTGCCAGCAGCTTCGGAGGAGTTAACTATGGCTACACCTTC
TRBJ2-7	TRBD2	TRBV4-1	.	CASSQPRLAGGSSYEQYF	TGCGCCAGCAGCCAACCAAGACTAGCGGGGGGTAGCTCCTACGAGCAGTACTTC
TRBJ1-4	.	TRBV28	.	CASSRDIGTNEKLFF	TGTGCCAGCAGTAGGGATATTGGGACTAATGAAAAACTGTTTTTT
TRBJ1-1	.	TRBV7-9	.	CASSPQTANTEAFF	TGTGCCAGCAGCCCGCAGACAGCGAACACTGAAGCTTTCTTT
TRBJ2-1	.	TRBV5-1	.	CASSLGSDYNEQFF	TGCGCCAGCAGCTTGGGTTCAGACTACAATGAGCAGTTCTTC
TRBJ1-5	.	TRBV18	.	CASSPPGGSNQPQHF	TGTGCCAGCTCACCCCCGGGAGGGAGCAATCAGCCCCAGCATTTT
TRBJ2-1	TRBD1	TRBV18	once	CASSPPPGDRGEQFF	TGTGCCAGCTCACCACCGCCAGGGGACAGGGGAGAGCAGTTCTTC
TRBJ2-1	TRBD2	TRBV5-4	.	CASSGLAGGGNEQFF	TGTGCCAGCAGCGGACTAGCGGGAGGGGGGAATGAGCAGTTCTTC
TRBJ2-6	.	TRBV27	.	CASSSQPSGANVLTF	TGTGCCAGCAGTTCGCAGCCCTCTGGGGCCAACGTCCTGACTTTC
TRBJ2-1	TRBD2	TRBV7-3	.	CASSSAAGDNEQFF	TGTGCCAGCAGCTCCGCGGCGGGAGACAATGAGCAGTTCTTC
TRBJ1-6	.	TRBV27	.	CASSLRPSYNSPLHF	TGTGCCAGCAGTTTACGGCCCTCCTATAATTCACCCCTCCACTTT
TRBJ2-5	.	TRBV20-1	few	CSASLDRTQYF	TGCAGTGCCTCTTTAGACCGGACCCAGTACTTC
TRBJ2-1	.	TRBV11-2	.	CASSLGTEQFF	TGTGCCAGCAGCTTAGGCACAGAGCAGTTCTTC
TRBJ1-6	.	TRBV5-1	.	CASSSSSDSPLHF	TGCGCCAGCAGCTCCTCGTCGGATTCACCCCTCCACTTT
TRBJ1-4	TRBD1	TRBV2	.	CASSDKGQGNEKLFF	TGTGCCAGCAGTGATAAGGGACAGGGAAACGAAAAACTGTTTTTT
TRBJ1-4	.	TRBV7-9	.	CASMGILNEKLFF	TGTGCCAGCATGGGGATCCTGAATGAAAAACTGTTTTTT
TRBJ2-5	TRBD2	TRBV2	.	CASRGTSGSPQETQYF	TGTGCCAGCAGGGGGACTAGCGGGAGTCCCCAAGAGACCCAGTACTTC
TRBJ2-7	.	TRBV7-9	.	CASSSPEGSSYEQYF	TGTGCCAGCAGCTCCCCCGAGGGTAGCTCCTACGAGCAGTACTTC
TRBJ2-3	.	TRBV4-1	.	CASSRSGQPTDTQYF	TGCGCCAGCAGCCGCTCGGGGCAACCCACAGATACGCAGTATTTT
TRBJ2-3	.	TRBV15	.	CATSRAQGGTDTQYF	TGTGCCACCAGCAGAGCCCAAGGGGGCACAGATACGCAGTATTTT
TRBJ2-5	.	TRBV13	.	CASSLNRSPGETQYF	TGTGCCAGCAGCCTCAACAGAAGCCCGGGAGAGACCCAGTACTTC
TRBJ2-7	TRBD2	TRBV28	.	CASSLSSGSNEQYF	TGTGCCAGCAGCTTAAGTAGCGGGAGTAACGAGCAGTACTTC
TRBJ2-7	.	TRBV6-1	once	CASSDVDSLSYEQYF	TGTGCCAGCAGTGATGTCGACAGCCTCTCCTACGAGCAGTACTTC
TRBJ2-1	.	TRBV7-6	.	CASSPDLSSYNEQFF	TGTGCCAGCAGCCCCGACCTAAGCTCCTACAATGAGCAGTTCTTC
TRBJ1-2	TRBD1	TRBV24-1	.	CATSDSVTGSYYGYTF	TGTGCCACCAGTGACTCCGTGACAGGGAGCTACTATGGCTACACCTTC
TRBJ1-2	.	TRBV4-2	.	CASSQERGTNYGYTF	TGTGCCAGCAGCCAAGAACGGGGTACCAACTATGGCTACACCTTC
TRBJ2-3	TRBD2	TRBV27	.	CASSDQLLAGGHGTQYF	TGTGCCAGCTCCGACCAATTACTAGCGGGAGGGCATGGTACGCAGTATTTT
TRBJ1-2	TRBD1	TRBV6-1	.	CASSTYGTGTYGYTF	TGTGCCAGCAGTACCTACGGGACAGGGACTTATGGCTACACCTTC
TRBJ1-5	.	TRBV10-3	.	CAISEDRFRYQPQHF	TGTGCCATCAGTGAGGACAGATTTCGGTATCAGCCCCAGCATTTT
TRBJ2-7	.	TRBV6-5	.	CASRSFPSESSYEQYF	TGTGCCAGCCGTTCGTTCCCCTCCGAGTCCAGCTACGAGCAGTACTTC
TRBJ1-5	.	TRBV15	.	CATSRGGAFGQPQHF	TGTGCCACCAGCAGAGGGGGGGCATTTGGTCAGCCCCAGCATTTT
TRBJ2-3	TRBD2	TRBV7-2	.	CASSPRLAGGSDTQYF	TGTGCCAGCAGCCCCCGACTAGCGGGAGGGTCAGATACGCAGTATTTT
TRBJ2-1	.	TRBV6-2/TRBV6-3	.	CASSVPSNEQFF	TGTGCCAGCAGCGTCCCTAGCAATGAGCAGTTCTTC
TRBJ2-1	TRBD2	TRBV5-1	.	CASSFTSVSEQFF	TGCGCCAGCAGCTTCACTAGCGTGAGTGAGCAGTTCTTC
TRBJ2-1	.	TRBV27	.	CASSSSAPEYNEQFF	TGTGCCAGCAGTTCCAGCGCCCCCGAGTACAATGAGCAGTTCTTC
TRBJ1-1	.	TRBV28	.	CASSPPPMNTEAFF	TGTGCCAGCAGTCCCCCTCCGATGAACACTGAAGCTTTCTTT
TRBJ2-1	TRBD2	TRBV5-1	once	CASSLVSLAGGGEEFF	TGCGCCAGCAGCTTGGTAAGCCTAGCGGGAGGAGGGGAGGAGTTCTTC
TRBJ2-2	.	TRBV9	.	CASSEGGGNTGELFF	TGTGCCAGCAGCGAGGGTGGGGGGAACACCGGGGAGCTGTTTTTT
TRBJ2-2	.	TRBV27	.	CASSLRGGGVTGELFF	TGTGCCAGCAGTTTGCGTGGAGGGGGCGTAACCGGGGAGCTGTTTTTT
TRBJ1-1	TRBD1	TRBV27	.	CASSLGQGAPITEAFF	TGTGCCAGCAGCTTGGGACAGGGGGCCCCAATCACTGAAGCTTTCTTT
TRBJ2-3	.	TRBV28	.	CASSFLGVQADTQYF	TGTGCCAGCAGTTTTCTGGGGGTGCAGGCTGATACGCAGTATTTT
TRBJ2-7	.	TRBV9	once	CASTGGASDIYEQYF	TGTGCCAGCACCGGTGGGGCATCCGATATCTACGAGCAGTACTTC
TRBJ1-1	.	TRBV3-1/TRBV3-2	.	CASSQDSHTYPEAFF	TGTGCCAGCAGCCAAGATTCGCACACCTACCCAGAAGCTTTCTTT
TRBJ2-3	.	TRBV2	.	CASREAPITDTQYF	TGTGCCAGCAGGGAAGCCCCAATCACAGATACGCAGTATTTT
TRBJ1-6	.	TRBV14	.	CASSRDPPPLAPLHF	TGTGCCAGCAGCCGGGACCCTCCCCCTTTGGCACCCCTCCACTTT